Below are 27 T cell receptor beta chains sequenced from a single sample in a study of regulatory T cells in long-lasting Graves disease. Documented time point: persistent/refractory GD, antithyroid drugs over 5 years with positive TRAb. Preparation of the TCR library used RNA extracted from PBMCs. TCR beta libraries were built with iRepertoire HTBI primers and Arm-PCR of CDR3 regions. TCRdb reanalysed the multiplex PCR reads using MiXCR and keeps one entry per CDR3 protein. The sample gives about 400,000 distinct CDR3 sequences, about a fifth of which show up once; about a fifth is in the top ten. Here the sequenced sample was peripheral blood mononuclear cells (PBMCs), taken when the disease was refractory, from a patient treated with antithyroid drugs. These receptors were collected from a female donor with Graves disease.

This clonotype showed up many times. The chain combines TRBV27 with TRBJ1-1; D call uncertain. This CDR3 has 15 amino acids. Trimming left V 3 bases short and J 2 bases short, with 13 bases between. CDR1 and CDR2 (germline): MNHEY, SMNVEV (reference sequence). CDR3 amino acids: CASSFGQPYNTEAFF. DNA for the CDR3: TGTGCCAGCAGTTTCGGGCAGCCCTATAACACTGAAGCTTTCTTT.

The chain has TRBV3-1 and TRBJ2-7; possibly TRBD1 or TRBD2 for D (5 bases each). V lost 4 bases to trimming and J lost 0 bases, with 19 bases between them. The CDR3 covers 17 residues. Germline V gene lookup returns CDR1 LGHDT and CDR2 YNNKEL (reference sequence). The CDR3 DNA is TGTGCCAGCAGCCCGACCGAGGGGTGGGGGAGCTCCTACGAGCAGTACTTC. Translating it yields CASSPTEGWGSSYEQYF.

This clonotype was picked up many times. V gene TRBV6-2 or TRBV6-3 combines with J gene TRBJ1-1; 7 positions match TRBD1. Germline loops: CDR1 MNHEY, CDR2 SVGEGT. There are 17 residues in the CDR3. The J segment lost 0 bases and the V segment lost 0 bases, leaving 7 bases of the junction unmatched. The CDR3 region is CASSYSNRGRLNTEAFF. The CDR3 DNA is TGTGCCAGCAGTTACTCGAATAGGGGGCGATTGAACACTGAAGCTTTCTTT.

In this sample, this clonotype turned up many times. The chain combines TRBV28 with TRBJ2-5; D not resolved. Trimming removed 3 bases from V and 7 bases from J, with 6 bases in between. This CDR3 region has 11 residues. CDR1 is MDHEN, CDR2 SYDVKM, per germline. The CDR3 protein is CASSLTSTQYF. For the CDR3, the DNA is TGTGCCAGCAGTTTGACTTCGACCCAGTACTTC. The full variable domain, completed using reference TRBV28 and TRBJ2-5, is DVKVTQSSRYLVKRTGEKVFLECVQDMDHENMFWYRQDPGLGLRLIYFSYDVKMKEKGDIPEGYSVSREKKERFSLILESASTNQTSMYLCASSLTSTQYFGPGTRLLVL.

CDR3: CASSFRGRDTGELFF. In DNA form, the CDR3 reads TGTGCCAGCAGCTTTCGAGGGAGGGACACCGGGGAGCTGTTTTTT. The V call is TRBV13, the J call TRBJ2-2, with 7 bases lining up with TRBD2. Germline V gene lookup returns CDR1 PRHDT and CDR2 FYEKMQ (reference sequence). Trimming at V came to 3 bases and at J to 3 bases, leaving 4 bases not matched to a gene. The CDR3 is made up of 15 amino acids.

Comment on this clonotype: A read error may be the cause here, since a much bigger clone is one base away. This chain uses TRBV28 with TRBJ2-7; the D gene is possibly TRBD1 (8 bases). CDR3 length: 15 amino acids. From germline, CDR1 is MDHEN and CDR2 SYDVKM. CDR3 DNA sequence: TGTGCCGGCAGGGGGGGACAGGCAAGCTCCTACGAGCAGTACTTC. Translated: CAGRGGQASSYEQYF. Drawing the rest from reference TRBV28 and TRBJ2-7, the complete variable domain is DVKVTQSSRYLVKRTGEKVFLECVQDMDHENMFWYRQDPGLGLRLIYFSYDVKMKEKGDIPEGYSVSREKKERFSLILESASTNQTSMYLCAGRGGQASSYEQYFGPGTRLTVT.

This clonotype was seen only a few times. Possible read error: a much larger clone is one base away. Here the CDR3 omits its conserved ending phenylalanine or tryptophan, so a read error is the likely source. The chain joins TRBV12-3 or TRBV12-4 to TRBJ1-2, with D perhaps TRBD1 (6 bases). V was trimmed by 2 bases and J by 4 bases, leaving 8 bases between them. This CDR3 has 13 residues. CDR3 nucleotide sequence: TGTGCCAGCAGTTTAACCAGGGGCTATGGCTACACCCTC. It codes for CASSLTRGYGYTL.

The chain has TRBV4-3 and TRBJ1-5, with 8 bases that match TRBD1. The CDR3 totals 15 residues. V was pared by 4 bases and J by 0 bases, with 2 bases of the junction left unmatched. Germline CDR1 reads LGHNA; CDR2 reads YSLEER. In DNA form, the CDR3 reads TGCGCCAGCAGCCTGGACAGGGATAGCAATCAGCCCCAGCATTTT. It codes for CASSLDRDSNQPQHF.

At least ten counts were recorded for this clonotype. J is TRBJ1-1 and V is TRBV13; 8 nucleotides align to TRBD1. The V and J ends lost 5 bases and 5 bases, in that order; junction bases with no gene match: 10. There are 15 residues in the CDR3. Germline V CDR1 and CDR2: PRHDT, FYEKMQ (reference sequence). The CDR3 DNA reads as TGTGCCAGCAGCCGTCCCCAGGGGGCGGTTACTGAAGCTTTCTTT. Residues: CASSRPQGAVTEAFF. Full variable domain (rest looked up from reference TRBV13 and TRBJ1-1): AAGVIQSPRHLIKEKRETATLKCYPIPRHDTVYWYQQGPGQDPQFLISFYEKMQSDKGSIPDRFSAQQFSDYHSELNMSSLELGDSALYFCASSRPQGAVTEAFFGQGTRLTVV.

As to this clonotype: Possible read error: a much larger clone is one base away. The chain has TRBV7-8 and TRBJ2-2; 10 bases match TRBD1. The CDR3 loop spans 19 amino acids. Germline V gives CDR1 SGHVS, CDR2 FQNEAQ. CDR3 sequence: CASSLALPGQGPNTGKLFF. The CDR3 bases are TGTGCCAGCAGCTTAGCGCTCCCGGGACAGGGGCCGAACACCGGGAAGCTGTTTTTT.

In DNA form, the CDR3 reads TGTGCCACGCGGCGGGTAGCGGGAGGAAATGAGCAGTTCTTC. This encodes CATRRVAGGNEQFF. V gene TRBV7-8 combines with J gene TRBJ2-1; 10 bases fit TRBD2. V shed 10 bases, J shed 7 bases, and the junction held 10 bases outside the gene matches. The CDR3 totals 14 residues. Germline lookup yields CDR1 SGHVS and CDR2 FQNEAQ.

The CDR3 nucleotides are TGTGCCAGTACCGGACACGTCTCTGGAAACACCATATATTTT. Protein product: CASTGHVSGNTIYF. The chain combines TRBV19 with TRBJ1-3; D is perhaps TRBD1 (5 bases). CDR3 length equals 14 residues. CDR1 and CDR2 from the germline V gene are LNHDA and SQIVND (reference sequence). The germline V and J ends were trimmed by 7 bases and 0 bases, with 10 bases remaining between them.

To note about this clonotype: A read error may explain this, as a much larger clone is one base away. The rearrangement joins TRBV10-3 to TRBJ2-7; TRBD2 is a possible D gene (5 bases). The CDR3 has 11 residues. Per germline, CDR1 ENHRY and CDR2 SYGVKD. CDR3 sequence reads: CAINEGYVQYF. The CDR3 coding sequence is TGTGCCATCAACGAGGGCTACGTGCAGTACTTC.

The chain employs TRBV19 and TRBJ1-1; unclear D gene. The ends were cut back, 6 bases at V and 9 bases at J, with 8 bases in the middle. The CDR3 extends over 10 amino acids. The germline CDR1 and CDR2 sequences are LNHDA and SQIVND (reference sequence). The CDR3 reads CASRELQAFF. CDR3 in DNA: TGTGCCAGTAGGGAACTTCAAGCTTTCTTT.

The V and J genes are TRBV3-2 and TRBJ1-2; TRBD1, the D gene given by the table, was not confirmed from the DNA. TRBV3-2 is shown as a pseudogene. The CDR3 is 19 amino acids. The chain's CDR3 is CASSQAGPRDGSPNYGYTF. As DNA, the CDR3 is TGTGCCAGCAGCCAAGCGGGTCCTCGGGACGGTAGCCCTAACTATGGCTACACCTTC.

As for this clonotype: Germline and junction disagree at one end, which may indicate a read error. CDR3 DNA: TGTGCCAGCAGCCAAGCGGGAGGGCCCTCCTACAAGCAGTACTTC. The encoded protein is CASSQAGGPSYKQYF. This chain uses TRBV28 with TRBJ2-7; 10 bases agree with TRBD2. Germline-derived CDR1 and CDR2 are MDHEN and SYDVKM. CDR3 length equals 15 residues. Full variable domain (rest looked up from reference TRBV28 and TRBJ2-7): DVKVTQSSRYLVKRTGEKVFLECVQDMDHENMFWYRQDPGLGLRLIYFSYDVKMKEKGDIPEGYSVSREKKERFSLILESASTNQTSMYLCASSQAGGPSYKQYFGPGTRLTVT.

This clonotype was seen ten or more times. CDR3 sequence: CASSFDGYGYTF. CDR3 coding DNA: TGTGCCAGCAGTTTTGACGGCTATGGCTACACCTTC. The chain recombines TRBV6-2 or TRBV6-3 with TRBJ1-2, with D unresolved. Germline V gene sequence: CDR1 MNHEY, CDR2 SVGEGT. The CDR3 runs to 12 residues. V was clipped by 4 bases and J by 4 bases, with 7 bases between them.

The chain has TRBV6-1 and TRBJ2-1; D is unclear. V dropped 7 bases and J dropped 0 bases, with 10 bases sitting between them. The CDR3 is 14 amino acids. CDR1 is MNHNS and CDR2 is SASEGT in the germline V gene. In DNA form, the CDR3 reads TGTGCCAGCAACCTCCGGAGCTCCTACAATGAGCAGTTCTTC. Its protein product is CASNLRSSYNEQFF.

Many counts were recorded for this clonotype. V gene TRBV6-2 or TRBV6-3 combines with J gene TRBJ2-7, with TRBD2 as a possible D gene (6 bases). The CDR3 length is 14 residues. Trimming took 8 bases from V and 0 from J, leaving 14 bases between them. CDR1 and CDR2 from the germline V gene are MNHEY and SVGEGT. This CDR3 is CASSVAGNSYEQYF. CDR3 DNA: TGTGCCAGCTCGGTTGCGGGAAACTCCTACGAGCAGTACTTC.

The chain is built from TRBV5-1 and TRBJ1-2; the match to TRBD1 covers 12 bases. Trimming removed 7 bases from V and 5 bases from J; junction bases left unmatched: 9. The CDR3 runs to 15 residues. Germline CDR1 is SGHRS and CDR2 is YFSETQ. CDR3 amino acids: CASEEGTGGGYGYTF. CDR3 nucleotide sequence: TGCGCCAGCGAAGAGGGGACAGGGGGCGGGTATGGCTACACCTTC.

The V gene is TRBV7-9, the J gene TRBJ2-2; D perhaps matches TRBD2 (6 bases). The CDR3 runs 15 residues. Trimming left V 5 bases short and J 5 bases short, with 15 bases between. Germline V CDR1 and CDR2: SEHNR, FQNEAQ (reference sequence). As DNA, the CDR3 is TGTGCCAGCAGCGAGGGACTCATTGGGACCGGGGAGCTGTTTTTT. Translating gives CASSEGLIGTGELFF. Full variable domain (missing parts from reference TRBV7-9 and TRBJ2-2): DTGVSQNPRHKITKRGQNVTFRCDPISEHNRLYWYRQTLGQGPEFLTYFQNEAQLEKSRLLSDRFSAERPKGSFSTLEIQRTEQGDSAMYLCASSEGLIGTGELFFGEGSRLTVL.

This chain connects TRBV27 to TRBJ1-5; 12 bases fit TRBD1. There are 16 residues in the CDR3. Germline trimming cut 4 bases from V and 6 bases from J; bases unmatched to any gene: 7. Germline-derived CDR1 and CDR2 are MNHEY and SMNVEV (reference sequence). In DNA, the CDR3 is TGTGCCAGCAGTTCCTATGGGACAGGGGGCGTTCAGCCCCAGCATTTT. Translating it yields CASSSYGTGGVQPQHF.

This CDR3 is CASSYSQGRMNTEAFF. For the CDR3, the DNA is TGTGCCAGCAGTTACTCCCAGGGGCGAATGAACACTGAAGCTTTCTTT. V and J are TRBV6-5 and TRBJ1-1; possibly TRBD1 for D (6 bases). Between the trimmed V and J ends, which lost 0 bases and 0 bases, there was a span of 11 bases. CDR3 length equals 16 residues. Germline CDR1 is MNHEY and CDR2 is SVGAGI.

This clonotype has just a few counts. V is TRBV30 and J is TRBJ2-2; 7 nucleotides agree with TRBD1. CDR3 size: 14 residues. Germline values: CDR1 GTSNPN, CDR2 SVGIG (reference sequence). J was trimmed by 8 bases and V by 4 bases; bases with no gene match: 10. CDR3 sequence: CAWKSTGWSGELFF. DNA for the CDR3: TGTGCCTGGAAATCGACAGGGTGGTCTGGGGAGCTGTTTTTT.

This clonotype was seen more than once but under ten times. The chain is built from TRBV18 and TRBJ2-5; unclear D gene. Germline values: CDR1 KGHSH, CDR2 LQKENI. Trimming left V 3 bases short and J 2 bases short, with 16 bases between. The CDR3 extends over 16 amino acids. The CDR3 sequence is CASSPSLWGAQETQYF. The CDR3 DNA follows: TGTGCCAGCTCACCGTCCCTGTGGGGTGCGCAAGAGACCCAGTACTTC.

In this sample, this clonotype turned up many times. The rearrangement links TRBV6-2 or TRBV6-3 to TRBJ2-7; D ambiguous. This CDR3 region has 13 residues. Germline-derived CDR1 and CDR2 are MNHEY and SVGEGT. V shed 8 bases and J shed 2 bases, with 13 bases lying between them. The CDR3 sequence is CASFGSMTYEQYF. CDR3 DNA sequence: TGTGCCAGCTTTGGCTCTATGACCTACGAGCAGTACTTC.

In the case of this clonotype: This may come from a read error, since a much larger clone is one base off. The CDR3 spells CASSFRTSGSSEAQYF. In DNA form, the CDR3 reads TGTGCCAGCAGCTTTAGGACTAGCGGGAGTTCGGAGGCCCAGTACTTC. The chain is built from TRBV13 and TRBJ2-5; 13 nucleotides align to TRBD2. Germline CDR1 reads PRHDT; CDR2 reads FYEKMQ (reference sequence). Germline trimming cut 3 bases from V and 9 bases from J; bases unmatched to any gene: 10. The CDR3 extends over 16 amino acids. Looking up the rest from reference TRBV13 and TRBJ2-5 gives the full variable domain: AAGVIQSPRHLIKEKRETATLKCYPIPRHDTVYWYQQGPGQDPQFLISFYEKMQSDKGSIPDRFSAQQFSDYHSELNMSSLELGDSALYFCASSFRTSGSSEAQYFGPGTRLLVL.